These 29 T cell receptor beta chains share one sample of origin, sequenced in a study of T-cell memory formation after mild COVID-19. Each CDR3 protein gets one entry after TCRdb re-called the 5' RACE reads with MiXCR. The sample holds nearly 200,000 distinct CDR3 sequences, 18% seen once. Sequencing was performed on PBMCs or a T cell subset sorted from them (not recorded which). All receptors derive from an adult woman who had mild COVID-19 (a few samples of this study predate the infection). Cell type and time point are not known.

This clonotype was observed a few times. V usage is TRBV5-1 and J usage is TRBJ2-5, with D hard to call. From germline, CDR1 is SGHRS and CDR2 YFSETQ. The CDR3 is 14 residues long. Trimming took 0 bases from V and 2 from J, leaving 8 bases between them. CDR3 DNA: TGCGCCAGCAGCTTGGAGAGAGTTCAAGAGACCCAGTACTTC. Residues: CASSLERVQETQYF.

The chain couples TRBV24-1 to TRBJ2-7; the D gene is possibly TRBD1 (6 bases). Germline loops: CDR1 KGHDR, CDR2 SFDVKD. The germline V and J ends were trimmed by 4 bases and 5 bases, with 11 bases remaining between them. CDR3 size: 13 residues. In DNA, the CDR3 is TGTGCCACCAGTGAAGGCAGGGGAGACGAGCAGTACTTC. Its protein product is CATSEGRGDEQYF.

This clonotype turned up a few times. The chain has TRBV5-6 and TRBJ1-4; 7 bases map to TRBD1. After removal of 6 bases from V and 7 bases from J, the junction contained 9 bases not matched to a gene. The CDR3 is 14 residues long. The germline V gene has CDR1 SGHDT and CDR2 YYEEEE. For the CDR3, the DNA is TGTGCCAGCACCCGGGACAGATCAACTGAAAAACTGTTTTTT. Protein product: CASTRDRSTEKLFF.

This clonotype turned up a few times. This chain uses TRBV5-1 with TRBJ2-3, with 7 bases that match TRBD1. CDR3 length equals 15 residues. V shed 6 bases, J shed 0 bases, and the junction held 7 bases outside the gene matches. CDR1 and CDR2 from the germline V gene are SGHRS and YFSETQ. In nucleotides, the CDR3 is TGCGCCAGCACCCGGGACAGAGCTAGCACAGATACGCAGTATTTT. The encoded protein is CASTRDRASTDTQYF.

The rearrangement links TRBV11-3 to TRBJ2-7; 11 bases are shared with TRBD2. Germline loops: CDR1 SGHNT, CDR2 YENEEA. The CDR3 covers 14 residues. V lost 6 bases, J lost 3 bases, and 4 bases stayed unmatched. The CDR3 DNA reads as TGTGCCAGCAGGCGGACTAGCGGGTACTACGAGCAGTACTTC. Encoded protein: CASRRTSGYYEQYF.

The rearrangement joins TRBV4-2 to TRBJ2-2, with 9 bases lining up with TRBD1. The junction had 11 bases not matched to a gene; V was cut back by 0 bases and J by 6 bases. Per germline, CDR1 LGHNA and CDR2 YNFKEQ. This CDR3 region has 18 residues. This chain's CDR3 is CASSQDGGQGSSAGELFF. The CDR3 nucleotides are TGTGCCAGCAGCCAAGATGGAGGACAGGGGAGTTCGGCCGGGGAGCTGTTTTTT.

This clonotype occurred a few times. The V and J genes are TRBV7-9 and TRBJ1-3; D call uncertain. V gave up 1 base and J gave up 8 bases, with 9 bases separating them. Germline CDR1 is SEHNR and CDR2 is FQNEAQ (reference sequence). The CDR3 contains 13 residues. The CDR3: CASSLGAKDTIYF. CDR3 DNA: TGTGCCAGCAGCTTAGGAGCGAAGGACACCATATATTTT.

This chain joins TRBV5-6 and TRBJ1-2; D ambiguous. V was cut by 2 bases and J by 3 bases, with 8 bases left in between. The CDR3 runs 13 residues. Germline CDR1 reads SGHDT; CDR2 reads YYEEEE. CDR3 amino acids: CASSFPGDYGYTF. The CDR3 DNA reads TGTGCCAGCAGCTTTCCGGGCGACTATGGCTACACCTTC.

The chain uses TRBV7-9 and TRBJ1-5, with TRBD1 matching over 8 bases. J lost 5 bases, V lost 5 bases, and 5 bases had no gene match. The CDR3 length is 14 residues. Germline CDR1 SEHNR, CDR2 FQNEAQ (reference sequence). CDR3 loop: CASSPDREYQPQHF. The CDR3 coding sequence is TGTGCCAGCAGCCCGGACAGGGAGTATCAGCCCCAGCATTTT.

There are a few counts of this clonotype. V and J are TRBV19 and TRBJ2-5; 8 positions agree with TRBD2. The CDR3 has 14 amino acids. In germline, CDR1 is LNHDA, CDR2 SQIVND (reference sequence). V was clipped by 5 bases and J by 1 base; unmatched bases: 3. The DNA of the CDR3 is TGTGCCAGTAGTTTACTAGCGGCCCAAGAGACCCAGTACTTC. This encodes CASSLLAAQETQYF.

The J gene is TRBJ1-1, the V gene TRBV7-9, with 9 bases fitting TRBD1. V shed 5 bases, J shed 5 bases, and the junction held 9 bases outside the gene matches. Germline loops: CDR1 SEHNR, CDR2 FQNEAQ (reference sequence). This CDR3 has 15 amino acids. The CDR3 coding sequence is TGTGCCAGCAGCCTAAAAGGACAGGGGAGAACTGAAGCTTTCTTT. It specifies CASSLKGQGRTEAFF. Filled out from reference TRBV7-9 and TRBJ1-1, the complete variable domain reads DTGVSQNPRHKITKRGQNVTFRCDPISEHNRLYWYRQTLGQGPEFLTYFQNEAQLEKSRLLSDRFSAERPKGSFSTLEIQRTEQGDSAMYLCASSLKGQGRTEAFFGQGTRLTVV.

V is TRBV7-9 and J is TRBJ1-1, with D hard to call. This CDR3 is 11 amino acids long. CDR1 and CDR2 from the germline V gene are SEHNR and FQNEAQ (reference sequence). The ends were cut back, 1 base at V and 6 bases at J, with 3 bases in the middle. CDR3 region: CASSLGSEAFF. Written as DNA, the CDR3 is TGTGCCAGCAGCTTAGGCTCTGAAGCTTTCTTT.

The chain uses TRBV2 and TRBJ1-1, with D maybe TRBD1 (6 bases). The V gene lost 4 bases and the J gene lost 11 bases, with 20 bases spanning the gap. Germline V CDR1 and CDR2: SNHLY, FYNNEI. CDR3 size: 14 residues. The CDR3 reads CASSGTVLSGGAFF. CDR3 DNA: TGTGCCAGCAGTGGGACAGTGCTCAGCGGCGGGGCTTTCTTT.

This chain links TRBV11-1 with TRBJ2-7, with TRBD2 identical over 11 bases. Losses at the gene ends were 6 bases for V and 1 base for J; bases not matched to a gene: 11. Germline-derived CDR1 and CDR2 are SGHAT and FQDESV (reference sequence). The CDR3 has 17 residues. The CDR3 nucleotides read TGTGCCAGCAGTCGCGGACTAGCGGGTGACTGGTCCTACGAGCAGTACTTC. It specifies CASSRGLAGDWSYEQYF.

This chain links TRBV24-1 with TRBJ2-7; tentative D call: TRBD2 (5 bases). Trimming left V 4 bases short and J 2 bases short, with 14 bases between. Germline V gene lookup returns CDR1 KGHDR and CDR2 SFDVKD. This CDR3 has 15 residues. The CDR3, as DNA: TGTGCCACCAGTGACTCCTCGGACTTGACCTACGAGCAGTACTTC. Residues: CATSDSSDLTYEQYF.

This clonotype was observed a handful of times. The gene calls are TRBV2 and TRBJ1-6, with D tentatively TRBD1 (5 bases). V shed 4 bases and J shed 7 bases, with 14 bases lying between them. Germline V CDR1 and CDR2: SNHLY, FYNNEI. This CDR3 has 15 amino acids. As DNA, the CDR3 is TGTGCCAGCAGTGCTTCCCAGGGTAGAAATTCACCCCTCCACTTT. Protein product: CASSASQGRNSPLHF.

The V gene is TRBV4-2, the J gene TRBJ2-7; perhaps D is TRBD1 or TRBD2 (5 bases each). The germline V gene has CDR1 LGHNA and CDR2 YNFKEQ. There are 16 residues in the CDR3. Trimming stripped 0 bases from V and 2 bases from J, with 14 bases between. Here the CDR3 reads CASSQEYRRDAYEQYF. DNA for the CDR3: TGTGCCAGCAGCCAAGAATATCGCCGGGACGCCTACGAGCAGTACTTC.

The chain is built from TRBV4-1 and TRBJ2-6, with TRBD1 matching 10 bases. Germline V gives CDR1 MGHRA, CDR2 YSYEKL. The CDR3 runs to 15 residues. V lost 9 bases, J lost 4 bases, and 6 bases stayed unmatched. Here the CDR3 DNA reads TGCGCCAGTAGCGGGACAGGGGCAGGGGCCAACGTCCTGACTTTC. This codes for CASSGTGAGANVLTF.

The DNA of the CDR3 is TGTGCCACCAGCAGAGACCGGCGGGAGGTCTCCTACGAGCAGTACTTC. Protein: CATSRDRREVSYEQYF. The V and J genes are TRBV15 and TRBJ2-7; 8 bases are a match to TRBD2. CDR3 size: 16 residues. Trimming cost V 0 bases and J 0 bases; bases outside gene matches: 4. In germline, CDR1 is LNHNV, CDR2 YYDKDF (reference sequence). Full variable domain (rest looked up from reference TRBV15 and TRBJ2-7): DAMVIQNPRYQVTQFGKPVTLSCSQTLNHNVMYWYQQKSSQAPKLLFHYYDKDFNNEADTPDNFQSRRPNTSFCFLDIRSPGLGDTAMYLCATSRDRREVSYEQYFGPGTRLTVT.

The chain's CDR3 is CAVPGLGTQYF. CDR3 coding DNA: TGTGCCGTCCCTGGTTTGGGGACCCAGTACTTC. This chain links TRBV21-1 with TRBJ2-5; the table's D call, TRBD1, has no DNA check behind it. TRBV21-1 constitutes a pseudogene. The CDR3 is made up of 11 amino acids.

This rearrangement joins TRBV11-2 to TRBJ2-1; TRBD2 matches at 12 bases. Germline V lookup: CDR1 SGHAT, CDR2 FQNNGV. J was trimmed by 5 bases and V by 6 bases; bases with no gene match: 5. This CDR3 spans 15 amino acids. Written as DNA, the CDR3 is TGTGCCAGCAGGACTAGCGGGAGAAGGAACAATGAGCAGTTCTTC. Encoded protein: CASRTSGRRNNEQFF. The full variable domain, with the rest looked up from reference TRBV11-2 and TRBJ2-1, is EAGVAQSPRYKIIEKRQSVAFWCNPISGHATLYWYQQILGQGPKLLIQFQNNGVVDDSQLPKDRFSAERLKGVDSTLKIQPAKLEDSAVYLCASRTSGRRNNEQFFGPGTRLTVL.

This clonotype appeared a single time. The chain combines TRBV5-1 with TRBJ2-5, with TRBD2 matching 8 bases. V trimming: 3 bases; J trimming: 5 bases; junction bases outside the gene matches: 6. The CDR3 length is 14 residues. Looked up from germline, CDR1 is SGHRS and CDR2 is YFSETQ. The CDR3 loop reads CASSWGLEGETQYF. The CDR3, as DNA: TGCGCCAGCAGCTGGGGACTAGAGGGGGAGACCCAGTACTTC.

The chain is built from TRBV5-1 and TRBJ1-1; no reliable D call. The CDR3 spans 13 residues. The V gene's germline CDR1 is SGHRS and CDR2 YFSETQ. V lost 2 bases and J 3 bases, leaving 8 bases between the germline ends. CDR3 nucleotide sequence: TGCGCCAGCAGCTTCGGCGGGGACACTGAAGCTTTCTTT. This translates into CASSFGGDTEAFF.

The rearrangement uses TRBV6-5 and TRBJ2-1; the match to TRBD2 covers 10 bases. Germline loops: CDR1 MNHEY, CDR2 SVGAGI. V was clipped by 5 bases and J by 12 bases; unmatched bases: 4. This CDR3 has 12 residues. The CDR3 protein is CASSKREGGQFF. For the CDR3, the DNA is TGTGCCAGCAGTAAGCGGGAGGGTGGGCAGTTCTTC.

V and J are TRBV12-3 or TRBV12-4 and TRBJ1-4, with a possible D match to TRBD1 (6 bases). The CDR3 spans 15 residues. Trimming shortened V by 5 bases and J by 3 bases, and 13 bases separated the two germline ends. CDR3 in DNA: TGTGCCAGCAGTCTCCGGGACACGCCTAATGAAAAACTGTTTTTT. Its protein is CASSLRDTPNEKLFF.

As DNA, the CDR3 is TGTGCCACCGGGGCCTACAATGAGCAGTTCTTC. Protein: CATGAYNEQFF. The genes are TRBV10-3 and TRBJ2-1; D is perhaps TRBD2 (5 bases). There are 11 residues in the CDR3. CDR1 and CDR2 (germline): ENHRY, SYGVKD. V was pared by 10 bases and J by 2 bases, with 6 bases between.

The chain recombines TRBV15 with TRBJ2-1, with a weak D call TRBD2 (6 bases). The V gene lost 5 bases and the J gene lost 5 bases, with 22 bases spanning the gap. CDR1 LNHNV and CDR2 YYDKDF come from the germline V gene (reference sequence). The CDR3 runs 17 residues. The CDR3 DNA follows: TGTGCCACCAGCCCCGGGCGAACTAGCTGGACCGACAATGAGCAGTTCTTC. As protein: CATSPGRTSWTDNEQFF. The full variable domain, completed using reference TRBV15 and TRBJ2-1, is DAMVIQNPRYQVTQFGKPVTLSCSQTLNHNVMYWYQQKSSQAPKLLFHYYDKDFNNEADTPDNFQSRRPNTSFCFLDIRSPGLGDTAMYLCATSPGRTSWTDNEQFFGPGTRLTVL.

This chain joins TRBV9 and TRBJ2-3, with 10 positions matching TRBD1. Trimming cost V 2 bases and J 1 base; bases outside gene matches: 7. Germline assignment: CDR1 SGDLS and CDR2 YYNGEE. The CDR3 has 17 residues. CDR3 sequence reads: CASSVSLTGGGTDTQYF. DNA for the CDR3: TGTGCCAGCAGCGTCTCCCTGACAGGGGGCGGCACAGATACGCAGTATTTT. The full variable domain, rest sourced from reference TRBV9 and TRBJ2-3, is DSGVTQTPKHLITATGQRVTLRCSPRSGDLSVYWYQQSLDQGLQFLIQYYNGEERAKGNILERFSAQQFPDLHSELNLSSLELGDSALYFCASSVSLTGGGTDTQYFGPGTRLTVL.

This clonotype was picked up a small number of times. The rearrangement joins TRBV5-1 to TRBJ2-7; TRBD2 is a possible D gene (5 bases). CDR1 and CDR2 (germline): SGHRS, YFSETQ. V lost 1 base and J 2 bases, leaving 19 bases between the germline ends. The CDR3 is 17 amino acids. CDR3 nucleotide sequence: TGCGCCAGCAGCTTGCCACTCCGGGATCGGCTTCCCTACGAGCAGTACTTC. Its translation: CASSLPLRDRLPYEQYF.